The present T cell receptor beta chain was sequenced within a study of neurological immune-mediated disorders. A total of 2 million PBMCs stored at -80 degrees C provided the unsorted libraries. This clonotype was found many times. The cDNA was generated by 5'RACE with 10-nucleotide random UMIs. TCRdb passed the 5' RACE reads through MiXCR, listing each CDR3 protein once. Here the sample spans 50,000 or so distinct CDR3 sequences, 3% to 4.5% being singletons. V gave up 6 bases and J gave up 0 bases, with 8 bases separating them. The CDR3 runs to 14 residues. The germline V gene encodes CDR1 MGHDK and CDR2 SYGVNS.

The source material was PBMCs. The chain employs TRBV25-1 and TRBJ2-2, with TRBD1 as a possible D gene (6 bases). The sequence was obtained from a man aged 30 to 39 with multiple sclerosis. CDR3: CASRDSSNTGELFF. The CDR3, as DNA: TGTGCCAGCAGGGACAGTTCGAACACCGGGGAGCTGTTTTTT. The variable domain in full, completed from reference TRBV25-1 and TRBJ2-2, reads EADIYQTPRYLVIGTGKKITLECSQTMGHDKMYWYQQDPGMELHLIHYSYGVNSTEKGDLSSESTVSRIRTEHFPLTLESARPSHTSQYLCASRDSSNTGELFFGEGSRLTVL.